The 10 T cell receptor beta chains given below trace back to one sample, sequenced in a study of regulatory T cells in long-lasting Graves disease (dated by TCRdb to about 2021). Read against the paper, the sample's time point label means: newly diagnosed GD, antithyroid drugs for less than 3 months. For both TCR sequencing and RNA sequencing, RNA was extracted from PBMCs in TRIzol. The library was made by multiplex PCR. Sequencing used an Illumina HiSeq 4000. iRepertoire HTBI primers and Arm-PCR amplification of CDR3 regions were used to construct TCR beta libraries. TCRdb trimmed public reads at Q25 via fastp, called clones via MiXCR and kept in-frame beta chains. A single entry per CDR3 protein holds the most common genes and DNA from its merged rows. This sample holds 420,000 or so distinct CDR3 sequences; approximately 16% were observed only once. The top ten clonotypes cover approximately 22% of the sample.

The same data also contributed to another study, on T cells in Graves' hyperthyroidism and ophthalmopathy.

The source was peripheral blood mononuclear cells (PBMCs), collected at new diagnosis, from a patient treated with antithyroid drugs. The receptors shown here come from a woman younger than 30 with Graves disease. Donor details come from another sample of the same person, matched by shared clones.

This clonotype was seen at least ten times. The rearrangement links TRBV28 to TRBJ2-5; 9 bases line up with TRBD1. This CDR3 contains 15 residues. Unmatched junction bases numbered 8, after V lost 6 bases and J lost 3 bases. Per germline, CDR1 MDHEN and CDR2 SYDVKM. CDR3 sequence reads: CASRSGQGGEETQYF. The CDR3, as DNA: TGTGCCAGCAGATCGGGACAGGGAGGGGAAGAGACCCAGTACTTC.

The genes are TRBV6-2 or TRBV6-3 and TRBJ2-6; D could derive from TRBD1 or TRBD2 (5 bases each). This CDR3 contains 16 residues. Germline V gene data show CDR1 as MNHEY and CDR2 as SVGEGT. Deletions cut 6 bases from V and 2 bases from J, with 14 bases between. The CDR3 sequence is CASRLRSGPGANVLTF. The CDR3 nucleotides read TGTGCCAGCAGACTACGTTCGGGGCCTGGGGCCAACGTCCTGACTTTC.

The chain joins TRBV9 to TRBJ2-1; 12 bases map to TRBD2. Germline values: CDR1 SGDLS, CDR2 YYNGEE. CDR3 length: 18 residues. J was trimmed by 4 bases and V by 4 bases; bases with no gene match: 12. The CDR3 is CASSRRGSSGRGYNEQFF. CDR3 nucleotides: TGTGCCAGCAGCAGAAGGGGGTCTAGCGGGAGGGGGTACAATGAGCAGTTCTTC.

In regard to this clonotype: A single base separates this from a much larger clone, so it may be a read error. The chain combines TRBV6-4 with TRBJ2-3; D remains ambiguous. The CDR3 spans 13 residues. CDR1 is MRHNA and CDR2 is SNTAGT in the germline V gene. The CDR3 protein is CASSLIDGDMQYF. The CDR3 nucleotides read TGTGCCAGCAGCCTAATAGATGGAGATATGCAGTATTTT.

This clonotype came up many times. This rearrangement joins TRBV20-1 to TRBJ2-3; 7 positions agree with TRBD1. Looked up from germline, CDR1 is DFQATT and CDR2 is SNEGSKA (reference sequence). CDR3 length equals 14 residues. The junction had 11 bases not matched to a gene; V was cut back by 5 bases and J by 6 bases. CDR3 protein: CSAPYRGRLDTQYF. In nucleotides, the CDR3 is TGCAGTGCTCCTTACAGGGGAAGGCTGGATACGCAGTATTTT.

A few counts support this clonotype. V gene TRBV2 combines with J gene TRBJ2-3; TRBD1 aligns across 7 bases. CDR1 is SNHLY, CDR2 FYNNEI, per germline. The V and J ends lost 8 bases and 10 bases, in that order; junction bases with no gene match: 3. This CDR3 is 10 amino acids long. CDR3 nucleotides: TGTGCCAGCCCAGGGGGTCCGCAGTATTTT. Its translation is CASPGGPQYF.

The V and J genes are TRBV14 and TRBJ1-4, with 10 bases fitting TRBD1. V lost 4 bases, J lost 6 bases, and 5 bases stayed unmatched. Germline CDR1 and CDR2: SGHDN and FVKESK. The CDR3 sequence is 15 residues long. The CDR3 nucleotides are TGTGCCAGCAGCCCTTTGACAGGGGGCGATGAAAAACTGTTTTTT. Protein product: CASSPLTGGDEKLFF.

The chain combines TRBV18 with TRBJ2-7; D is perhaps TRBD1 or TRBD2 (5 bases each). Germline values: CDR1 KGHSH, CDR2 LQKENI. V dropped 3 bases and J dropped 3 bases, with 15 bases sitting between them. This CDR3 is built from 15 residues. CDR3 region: CASSPRGGVIYEQYF. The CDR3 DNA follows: TGTGCCAGCTCACCCCGTGGGGGTGTAATCTACGAGCAGTACTTC.

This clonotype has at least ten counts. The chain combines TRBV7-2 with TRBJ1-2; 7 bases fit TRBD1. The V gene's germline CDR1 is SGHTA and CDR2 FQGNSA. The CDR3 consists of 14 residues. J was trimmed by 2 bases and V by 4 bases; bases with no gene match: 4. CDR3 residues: CASSSRTGNYGYTF. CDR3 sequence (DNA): TGTGCCAGCAGCTCCCGGACAGGAAACTATGGCTACACCTTC.

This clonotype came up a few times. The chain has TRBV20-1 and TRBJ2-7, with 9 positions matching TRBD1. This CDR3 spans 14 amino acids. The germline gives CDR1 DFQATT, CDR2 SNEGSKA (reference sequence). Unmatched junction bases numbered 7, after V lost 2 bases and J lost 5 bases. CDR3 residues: CSARTGQGPHEQYF. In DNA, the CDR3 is TGCAGTGCTAGAACGGGACAGGGTCCCCACGAGCAGTACTTC.